This T cell receptor beta chain comes out of a study of T cell responses to AZD1222 COVID-19 vaccine. In regard to this clone: Antigen specificity is unknown.

The V and J ends lost 1 base and 6 bases respectively, with 12 bases between them. In germline, CDR1 is LGHNA, CDR2 YSLEER. The CDR3 is made up of 14 amino acids. The study, taken as a whole, reports: Most donors were white British and more were female, and clonal diversity was possibly underestimated. Recipients of AZD1222 seropositive at baseline numbered only six or seven.

Profiled with immunoSEQ multiplex PCR; TCRdb holds only in-frame clones, not every one. The repertoire holds 130,000 or so clones, with 80% to 90% as singletons. The receptor was derived from an adult in good health. The rearrangement joins TRBV4-3 to TRBJ1-2, with D perhaps TRBD1 (6 bases). The material sequenced was peripheral blood, taken on day 0 of AZD1222 vaccination. The CDR3 reads CASSQGQGLDGYTF. CDR3 in DNA: TGCGCCAGCAGCCAAGGGCAGGGGCTGGATGGCTACACCTTC.